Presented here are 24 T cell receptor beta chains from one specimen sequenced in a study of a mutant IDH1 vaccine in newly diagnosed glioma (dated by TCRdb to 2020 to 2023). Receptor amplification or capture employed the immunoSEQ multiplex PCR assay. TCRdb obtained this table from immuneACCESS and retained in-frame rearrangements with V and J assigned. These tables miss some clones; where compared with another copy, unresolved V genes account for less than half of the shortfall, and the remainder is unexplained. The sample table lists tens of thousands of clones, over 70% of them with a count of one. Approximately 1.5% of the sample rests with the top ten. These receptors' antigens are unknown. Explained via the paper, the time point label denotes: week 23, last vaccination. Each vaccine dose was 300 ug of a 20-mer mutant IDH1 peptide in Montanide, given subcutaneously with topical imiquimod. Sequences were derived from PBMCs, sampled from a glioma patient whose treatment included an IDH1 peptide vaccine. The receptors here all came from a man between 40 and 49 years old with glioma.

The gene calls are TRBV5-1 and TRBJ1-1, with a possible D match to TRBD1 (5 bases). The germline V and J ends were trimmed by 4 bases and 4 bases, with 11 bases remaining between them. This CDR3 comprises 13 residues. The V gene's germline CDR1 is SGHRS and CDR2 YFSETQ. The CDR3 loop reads CASSAVGGTEAFF. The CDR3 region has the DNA TGCGCCAGCAGCGCGGTGGGGGGCACTGAAGCTTTCTTT.

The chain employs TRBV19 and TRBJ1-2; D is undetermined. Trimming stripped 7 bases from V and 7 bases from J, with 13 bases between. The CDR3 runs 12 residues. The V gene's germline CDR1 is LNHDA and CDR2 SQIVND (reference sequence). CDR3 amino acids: CASMGNYGGYTF. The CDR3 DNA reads TGTGCCAGTATGGGGAACTATGGTGGCTACACCTTC.

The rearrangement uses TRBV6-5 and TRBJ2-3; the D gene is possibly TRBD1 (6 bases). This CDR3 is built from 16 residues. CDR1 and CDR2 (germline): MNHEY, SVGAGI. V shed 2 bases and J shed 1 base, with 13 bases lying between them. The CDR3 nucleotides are TGTGCCAGCAGTTACGCGGTGGGGGCGGGCACAGATACGCAGTATTTT. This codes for CASSYAVGAGTDTQYF.

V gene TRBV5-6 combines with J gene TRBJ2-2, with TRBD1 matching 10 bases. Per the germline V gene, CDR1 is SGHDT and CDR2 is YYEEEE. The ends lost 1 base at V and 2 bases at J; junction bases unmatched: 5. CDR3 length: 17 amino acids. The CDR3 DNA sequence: TGTGCCAGCAGCTTGCCTATGACAGGGGGCAACACCGGGGAGCTGTTTTTT. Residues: CASSLPMTGGNTGELFF.

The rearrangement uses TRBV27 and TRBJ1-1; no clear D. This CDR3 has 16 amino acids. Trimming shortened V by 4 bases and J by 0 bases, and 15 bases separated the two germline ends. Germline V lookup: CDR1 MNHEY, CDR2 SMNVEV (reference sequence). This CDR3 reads CASSSGSPRMNTEAFF. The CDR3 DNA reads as TGTGCCAGCAGTTCCGGGTCCCCGAGAATGAACACTGAAGCTTTCTTT.

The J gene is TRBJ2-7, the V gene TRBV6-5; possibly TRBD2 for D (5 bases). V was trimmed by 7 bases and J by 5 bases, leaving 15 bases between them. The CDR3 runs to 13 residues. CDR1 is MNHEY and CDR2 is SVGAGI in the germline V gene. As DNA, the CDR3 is TGTGCCAGCAAGAGTAGCGCAATCCACGAGCAGTACTTC. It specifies CASKSSAIHEQYF.

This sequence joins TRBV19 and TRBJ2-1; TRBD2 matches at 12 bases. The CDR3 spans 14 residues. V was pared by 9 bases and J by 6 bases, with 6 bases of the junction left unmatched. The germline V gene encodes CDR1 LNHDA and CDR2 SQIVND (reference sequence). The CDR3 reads CASGLAGSRNEQFF. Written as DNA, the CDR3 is TGTGCCAGCGGACTAGCGGGATCCCGCAATGAGCAGTTCTTC.

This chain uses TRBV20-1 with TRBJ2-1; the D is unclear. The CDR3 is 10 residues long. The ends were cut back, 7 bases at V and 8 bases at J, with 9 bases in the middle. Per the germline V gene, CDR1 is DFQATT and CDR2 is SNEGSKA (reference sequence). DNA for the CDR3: TGCAGTGGGTCTGGGGATGAGCAGTTCTTC. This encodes CSGSGDEQFF.

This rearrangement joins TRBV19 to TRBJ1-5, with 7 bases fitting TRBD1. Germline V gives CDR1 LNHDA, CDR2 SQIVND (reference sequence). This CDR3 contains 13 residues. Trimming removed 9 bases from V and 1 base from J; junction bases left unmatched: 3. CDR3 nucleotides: TGTGCCAGACAGGGGAGGAGCAATCAGCCCCAGCATTTT. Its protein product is CARQGRSNQPQHF.

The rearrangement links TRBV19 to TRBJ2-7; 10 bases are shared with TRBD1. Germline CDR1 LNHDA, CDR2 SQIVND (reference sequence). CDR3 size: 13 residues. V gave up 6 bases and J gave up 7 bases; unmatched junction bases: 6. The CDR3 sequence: CASSYGTGVEQYF. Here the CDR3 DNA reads TGTGCCAGTAGCTATGGGACAGGGGTAGAGCAGTACTTC.

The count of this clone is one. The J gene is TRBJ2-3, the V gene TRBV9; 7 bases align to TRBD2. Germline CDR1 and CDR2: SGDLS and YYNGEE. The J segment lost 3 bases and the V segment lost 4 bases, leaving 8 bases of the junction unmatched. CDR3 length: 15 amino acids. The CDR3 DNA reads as TGTGCCAGCAGCCCCCGGACTAGAGGGACAGATACGCAGTATTTT. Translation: CASSPRTRGTDTQYF.

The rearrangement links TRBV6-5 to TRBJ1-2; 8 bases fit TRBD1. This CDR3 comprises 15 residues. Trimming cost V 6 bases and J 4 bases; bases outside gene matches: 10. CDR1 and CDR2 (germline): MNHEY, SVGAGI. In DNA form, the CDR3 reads TGTGCCAGCAGGGGACAGGAGGTCTTCTTCTATGGCTACACCTTC. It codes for CASRGQEVFFYGYTF.

CDR3 amino acids: CASSVATGEYEQYF. The CDR3 DNA reads as TGTGCCAGCAGCGTAGCTACCGGGGAGTACGAGCAGTACTTC. V is TRBV9 and J is TRBJ2-7, with a possible D match to TRBD2 (5 bases). V lost 0 bases and J 4 bases, leaving 11 bases between the germline ends. This CDR3 spans 14 amino acids. Per the germline V gene, CDR1 is SGDLS and CDR2 is YYNGEE.

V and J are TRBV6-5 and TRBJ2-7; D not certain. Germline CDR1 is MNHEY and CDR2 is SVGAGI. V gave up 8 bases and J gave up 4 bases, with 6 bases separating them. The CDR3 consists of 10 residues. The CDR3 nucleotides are TGTGCCAGCCCCATTTACGAGCAGTACTTC. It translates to CASPIYEQYF.

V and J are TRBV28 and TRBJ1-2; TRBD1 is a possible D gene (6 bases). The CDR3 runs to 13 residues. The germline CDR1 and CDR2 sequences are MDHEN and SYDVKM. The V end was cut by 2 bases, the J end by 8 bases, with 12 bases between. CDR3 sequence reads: CASSLEGGLGYTF. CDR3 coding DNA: TGTGCCAGCAGTTTAGAAGGGGGTTTGGGCTACACCTTC.

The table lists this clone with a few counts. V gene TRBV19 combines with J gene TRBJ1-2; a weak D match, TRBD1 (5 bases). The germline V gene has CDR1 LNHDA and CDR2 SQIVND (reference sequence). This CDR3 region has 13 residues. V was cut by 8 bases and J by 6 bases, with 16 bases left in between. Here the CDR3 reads CASWRLGRDGYTF. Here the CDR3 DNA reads TGTGCCAGTTGGAGGCTTGGCAGGGATGGCTACACCTTC.

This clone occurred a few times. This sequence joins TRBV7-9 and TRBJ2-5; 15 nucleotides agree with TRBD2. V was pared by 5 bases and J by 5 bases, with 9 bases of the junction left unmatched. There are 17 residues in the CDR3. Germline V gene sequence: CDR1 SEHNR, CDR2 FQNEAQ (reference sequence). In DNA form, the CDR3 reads TGTGCCAGCAGCCCAAGGACTAGCGGGAGGGCCGGGGAGACCCAGTACTTC. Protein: CASSPRTSGRAGETQYF.

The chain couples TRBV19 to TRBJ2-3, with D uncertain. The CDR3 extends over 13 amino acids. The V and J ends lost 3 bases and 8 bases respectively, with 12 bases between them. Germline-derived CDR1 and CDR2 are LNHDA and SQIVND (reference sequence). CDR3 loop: CASSIGPLGTQYF. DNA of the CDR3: TGTGCCAGTAGTATTGGTCCTCTGGGTACGCAGTATTTT.

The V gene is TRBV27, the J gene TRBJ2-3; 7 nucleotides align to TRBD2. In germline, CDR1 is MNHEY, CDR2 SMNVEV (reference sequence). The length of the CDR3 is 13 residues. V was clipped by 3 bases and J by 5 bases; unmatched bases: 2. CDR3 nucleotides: TGTGCCAGCAGTTTCGCGGGAGTAGATACGCAGTATTTT. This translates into CASSFAGVDTQYF.

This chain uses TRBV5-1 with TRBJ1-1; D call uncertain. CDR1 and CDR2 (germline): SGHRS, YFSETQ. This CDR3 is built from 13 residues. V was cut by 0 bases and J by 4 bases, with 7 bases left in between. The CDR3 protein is CASSLVVTTEAFF. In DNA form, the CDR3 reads TGCGCCAGCAGCTTGGTGGTGACCACTGAAGCTTTCTTT. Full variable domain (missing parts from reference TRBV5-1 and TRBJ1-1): KAGVTQTPRYLIKTRGQQVTLSCSPISGHRSVSWYQQTPGQGLQFLFEYFSETQRNKGNFPGRFSGRQFSNSRSEMNVSTLELGDSALYLCASSLVVTTEAFFGQGTRLTVV.

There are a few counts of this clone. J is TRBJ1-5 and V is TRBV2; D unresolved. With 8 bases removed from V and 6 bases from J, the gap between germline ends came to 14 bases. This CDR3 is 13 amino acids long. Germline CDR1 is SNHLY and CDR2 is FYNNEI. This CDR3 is CASGNEGFQPQHF. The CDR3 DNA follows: TGTGCCAGCGGGAACGAGGGTTTTCAGCCCCAGCATTTT.

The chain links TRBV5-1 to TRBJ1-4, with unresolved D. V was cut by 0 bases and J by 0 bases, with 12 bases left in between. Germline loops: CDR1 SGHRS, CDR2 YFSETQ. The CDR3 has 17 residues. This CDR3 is CASSLASGGATNEKLFF. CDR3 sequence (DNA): TGCGCCAGCAGCTTGGCTAGCGGTGGAGCAACTAATGAAAAACTGTTTTTT.

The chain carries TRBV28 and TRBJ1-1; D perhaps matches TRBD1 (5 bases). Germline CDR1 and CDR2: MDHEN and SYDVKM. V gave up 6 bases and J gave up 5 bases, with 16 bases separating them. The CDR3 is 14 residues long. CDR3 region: CASRTGQGWTEAFF. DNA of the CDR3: TGTGCCAGCAGGACCGGGCAGGGTTGGACTGAAGCTTTCTTT.

The CDR3 loop reads CASSFSVSGNTDTQYF. The DNA for the CDR3 is TGCGCCAGCAGCTTTAGTGTATCAGGGAACACAGATACGCAGTATTTT. The chain couples TRBV5-1 to TRBJ2-3; D may be TRBD1 (5 bases). The CDR3 is made up of 16 amino acids. Germline V gene sequence: CDR1 SGHRS, CDR2 YFSETQ. V was trimmed by 2 bases and J by 2 bases, leaving 15 bases between them.